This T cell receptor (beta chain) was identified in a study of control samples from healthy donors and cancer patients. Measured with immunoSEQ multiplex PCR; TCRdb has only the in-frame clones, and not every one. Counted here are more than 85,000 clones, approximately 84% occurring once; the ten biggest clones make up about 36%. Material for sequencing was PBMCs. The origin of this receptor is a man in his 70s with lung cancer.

The DNA of the CDR3 is TGTGCCAGCAGTGTAACTAGCGGGAGCACCGGGGAGCTGTTTTTT. It yields the protein CASSVTSGSTGELFF. V usage is TRBV2 and J usage is TRBJ2-2, with 11 bases matching TRBD2. Germline CDR1 is SNHLY and CDR2 is FYNNEI. This CDR3 has 15 residues. Germline trimming cut 4 bases from V and 4 bases from J; bases unmatched to any gene: 2.